The clone carrying this TCR beta chain was seen at least ten times. This sample was taken from a study of CD8 T cells in ankylosing spondylitis. TCRdb reprocessed the 5' RACE reads via MiXCR and lists one record per CDR3 protein. The table lists 200,000 or so distinct CDR3 sequences, 15% to 20% of them singletons. The CDR3 has 12 amino acids. Germline V gene data show CDR1 as SGHRS and CDR2 as YFSETQ. Trimming stripped 0 bases from V and 8 bases from J, with 8 bases between. The specimen sequenced was blood, either unsorted or a sorted T cell fraction (not recorded which). This receptor was identified in a male donor aged 10 to 35 with ankylosing spondylitis or in good health (not recorded which). This rearrangement joins TRBV5-1 to TRBJ1-2, with D uncertain. The CDR3: CASSLAGYGYTF. DNA for the CDR3: TGCGCCAGCAGCTTGGCGGGGTACGGCTACACCTTC.